The 19 T cell receptor beta chains listed next were all sequenced from one sample in a study of identical twins. One entry per CDR3 protein results from TCRdb running MiXCR on the 5' RACE reads. The data hold 1.5 million to 2 million distinct CDR3 sequences, with about 32% observed a single time. The sample taken for sequencing was cord blood. These receptors were obtained from a newborn girl in good health.

The rearrangement joins TRBV7-9 to TRBJ2-3; weak D call: TRBD2 (5 bases). V lost 2 bases, J lost 2 bases, and 20 bases lay in between. The CDR3 runs 18 residues. The germline V gene encodes CDR1 SEHNR and CDR2 FQNEAQ (reference sequence). The CDR3 protein is CASSLILARIPSTDTQYF. The CDR3 DNA is TGTGCCAGCAGCTTAATTCTAGCCCGGATTCCGTCCACAGATACGCAGTATTTT.

V is TRBV2 and J is TRBJ1-2; no definite D call. The germline V gene encodes CDR1 SNHLY and CDR2 FYNNEI. Trimming cost V 10 bases and J 4 bases, with 16 bases left between them. There are 13 residues in the CDR3. CDR3 sequence reads: CATLLRESYGYTF. CDR3 bases: TGTGCCACCCTATTGCGGGAAAGCTATGGCTACACCTTC.

The chain recombines TRBV5-1 with TRBJ2-7; D gene unclear. CDR1 and CDR2 from the germline V gene are SGHRS and YFSETQ. The CDR3 sequence is 13 residues long. Deletions cut 4 bases from V and 2 bases from J, with 10 bases between. Written as DNA, the CDR3 is TGCGCCAGCAGCCGAATCATCCCCTACGAGCAGTACTTC. Translated, it gives CASSRIIPYEQYF.

This clonotype was seen more than once but under ten times. V usage is TRBV2 and J usage is TRBJ1-2; 7 nucleotides agree with TRBD1. The CDR3 runs 17 residues. Germline loops: CDR1 SNHLY, CDR2 FYNNEI. Trimming at V came to 8 bases and at J to 6 bases, leaving 21 bases not matched to a gene. The CDR3 reads CASRSQGLGFVSDGYTF. The CDR3 nucleotides are TGTGCCAGCCGGTCACAGGGGCTAGGATTCGTGAGCGATGGCTACACCTTC.

The chain is built from TRBV20-1 and TRBJ2-1; tentatively, D is TRBD1 or TRBD2 (5 bases each). The CDR3 runs 14 residues. With 5 bases removed from V and 1 base from J, the gap between germline ends came to 12 bases. Germline lookup yields CDR1 DFQATT and CDR2 SNEGSKA (reference sequence). In DNA, the CDR3 is TGCAGTGCTGCACGGGACGGTTCCTACAATGAGCAGTTCTTC. This codes for CSAARDGSYNEQFF.

This clonotype was observed at least ten times. The chain employs TRBV27 and TRBJ2-4; 7 nucleotides align to TRBD2. In germline, CDR1 is MNHEY, CDR2 SMNVEV (reference sequence). The length of the CDR3 is 14 residues. V gave up 6 bases and J gave up 2 bases; unmatched junction bases: 4. CDR3 in amino acids: CASSWGGTKNIQYF. CDR3 bases: TGTGCCAGCAGCTGGGGGGGAACCAAAAACATTCAGTACTTC.

This clonotype showed up just a few times. V and J are TRBV12-5 and TRBJ2-1, with 8 bases fitting TRBD2. The CDR3 has 18 amino acids. V shed 5 bases, J shed 6 bases, and the junction held 18 bases outside the gene matches. Germline CDR1 and CDR2: LGHNT and FRNRAP. The CDR3 reads CASGPSQTPGLVSNEQFF. Here the CDR3 DNA reads TGTGCTAGTGGTCCATCACAAACCCCGGGACTAGTTTCCAATGAGCAGTTCTTC.

The V gene is TRBV12-3 or TRBV12-4, the J gene TRBJ2-4; the match to TRBD2 covers 7 bases. This CDR3 is 15 amino acids long. The V and J ends lost 3 bases and 13 bases, in that order; junction bases with no gene match: 15. The CDR3 sequence is CASSLNLAEACEQYF. In nucleotides, the CDR3 is TGTGCCAGCAGTTTGAACCTAGCGGAAGCGTGTGAGCAGTACTTC.

As for this clonotype: A much larger clone is a single base away; this may be a read error. CDR3 sequence (DNA): TGTGCCAGCAGTTTAAAGACAGTCTATGGCTACACCTTC. This translates into CASSLKTVYGYTF. The genes are TRBV28 and TRBJ1-2; D is perhaps TRBD1 (5 bases). Germline CDR1 is MDHEN and CDR2 is SYDVKM. The CDR3 is 13 residues long. Trimming cost V 2 bases and J 4 bases, with 8 bases left between them.

The chain is built from TRBV5-1 and TRBJ2-3; tentatively, D is TRBD1 (6 bases). CDR1 and CDR2 (germline): SGHRS, YFSETQ. This CDR3 contains 16 residues. V lost 0 bases and J lost 5, with 16 bases in between. In nucleotides, the CDR3 is TGCGCCAGCAGCTTGGTACGCACCGTAGGGGGAGATACGCAGTATTTT. This codes for CASSLVRTVGGDTQYF.

This clonotype was counted a few times. CDR3 loop: CASSFRTNLDEQFF. The CDR3 bases are TGTGCCAGCAGCTTTAGGACTAATCTCGATGAGCAGTTCTTC. This rearrangement joins TRBV11-2 to TRBJ2-1, with a weak D call TRBD2 (6 bases). The CDR3 spans 14 residues. Germline CDR1 SGHAT, CDR2 FQNNGV. Trimming pared 3 bases from V and 8 bases from J, leaving 14 bases between.

This clonotype came up a few times. The chain combines TRBV2 with TRBJ2-4; 7 bases align to TRBD1. In germline, CDR1 is SNHLY, CDR2 FYNNEI. The V and J ends lost 2 bases and 7 bases, in that order; junction bases with no gene match: 5. The CDR3 has 14 amino acids. The DNA of the CDR3 is TGTGCCAGCAGTGAAAACAGGGGCGGGAACATTCAGTACTTC. Protein: CASSENRGGNIQYF.

This chain connects TRBV5-1 to TRBJ2-1, with 8 bases lining up with TRBD2. With 2 bases clipped from V and 2 bases from J, the junction kept 9 bases outside the gene matches. CDR1 and CDR2 from the germline V gene are SGHRS and YFSETQ. The CDR3 covers 17 residues. CDR3 nucleotides: TGCGCCAGCAGCTTCACCACTAGCGGAGGCACCTACAATGAGCAGTTCTTC. It translates to CASSFTTSGGTYNEQFF.

This rearrangement joins TRBV5-1 to TRBJ1-2; 8 nucleotides agree with TRBD1. V was clipped by 4 bases and J by 9 bases; unmatched bases: 17. The CDR3 consists of 16 residues. Germline-derived CDR1 and CDR2 are SGHRS and YFSETQ. Here the CDR3 reads CASSLGSLSGGVSYTF. The CDR3 DNA reads TGCGCCAGCAGCCTTGGGTCCCTTTCAGGGGGCGTGAGCTACACCTTC.

This clonotype occurred a few times. The chain links TRBV5-1 to TRBJ2-7; D is undetermined. The ends were cut back, 10 bases at V and 4 bases at J, with 18 bases in the middle. This CDR3 region has 13 residues. CDR1 is SGHRS, CDR2 YFSETQ, per germline. CDR3 loop: CALPRRLGYEQYF. The CDR3 nucleotides are TGCGCCCTCCCGCGCCGCCTGGGGTACGAGCAGTACTTC.

In this sample, this clonotype turned up once. One end of the junction does not line up with germline, which may come from a read error. The genes are TRBV7-9 and TRBJ2-2; D gene ambiguous. The CDR3 has 12 amino acids. From germline, CDR1 is SEHNR and CDR2 FQNEAQ (reference sequence). CDR3 DNA: TGTGCCGGCAGCTCCCGTCCCGCCGAGCTGTTTTTT. Translation: CAGSSRPAELFF.

This chain links TRBV3-1 with TRBJ2-3; tentatively, D is TRBD2 (5 bases). The CDR3 contains 18 residues. Trimming left V 4 bases short and J 1 base short, with 21 bases between. Germline loops: CDR1 LGHDT, CDR2 YNNKEL (reference sequence). The CDR3 loop is CASSPHLLARAGTDTQYF. Written as DNA, the CDR3 is TGTGCCAGCAGCCCCCATCTTTTAGCGCGGGCGGGCACAGATACGCAGTATTTT.

This clonotype was found a few times. The rearrangement joins TRBV15 to TRBJ1-2; D ambiguous. The CDR3 has 14 residues. Per germline, CDR1 LNHNV and CDR2 YYDKDF (reference sequence). The ends were cut back, 0 bases at V and 8 bases at J, with 13 bases in the middle. CDR3 loop: CATSRDRRRYGYTF. In DNA form, the CDR3 reads TGTGCCACCAGCAGAGATCGGCGCCGCTACGGCTACACCTTC.

CDR3 sequence (DNA): TGTGCCAGCAGTATAGGGGCTTACAATGAGCAGTTCTTC. Translation gives CASSIGAYNEQFF. The chain is built from TRBV5-6 and TRBJ2-1; the D gene is possibly TRBD1 (5 bases). Per germline, CDR1 SGHDT and CDR2 YYEEEE. The CDR3 runs 13 residues. V lost 5 bases to trimming and J lost 4 bases, with 10 bases between them.